This is a list of T cell receptor beta chains from one sample in a study of OX40 agonist ivuxolimab in advanced cancers. Assay used: immunoSEQ multiplex PCR; TCRdb lists only in-frame clones, some missing. Of 35,000 to 45,000 clones listed, 80% to 90% are singletons. The sample consisted of CD4+ or CD8+ T cells sorted from blood, taken in a trial of the OX40 agonist ivuxolimab. All receptors derive from an adult with an advanced solid tumor such as melanoma, head and neck, liver or kidney cancer. Each CDR3 is given without its conserved first and last residue. D genes are given only for firm matches.

j_gene: TRBJ2-2
d_gene: -
v_gene: TRBV7-2
CDR3aa: ASSLEGGSNTGELF

j_gene: TRBJ1-2
d_gene: -
v_gene: TRBV7-8
CDR3aa: ASSFGGDYGYT

j_gene: TRBJ1-1
d_gene: -
v_gene: TRBV7-3
CDR3aa: ASSLGPGADTEAF

j_gene: TRBJ1-6
d_gene: -
v_gene: TRBV5-1
CDR3aa: ASKRLEGLLAPLH

j_gene: TRBJ2-3
d_gene: TRBD2
v_gene: TRBV5-1
CDR3aa: ASSLGREGLRTDTQY

j_gene: TRBJ2-2
d_gene: -
v_gene: TRBV5-4
CDR3aa: ASSLGTSTGELF

j_gene: TRBJ2-2
d_gene: TRBD1
v_gene: TRBV7-8
CDR3aa: ASSATGGYTGELF

j_gene: TRBJ2-1
d_gene: TRBD2
v_gene: TRBV11-2
CDR3aa: ASSLVGGLAGVIDNEQF

j_gene: TRBJ1-3
d_gene: -
v_gene: TRBV18
CDR3aa: ASSPPLNSGNTIY

j_gene: TRBJ2-3
d_gene: TRBD1
v_gene: TRBV28
CDR3aa: ASSSTGTGDTQY

j_gene: TRBJ2-1
d_gene: TRBD2
v_gene: TRBV9
CDR3aa: ASSGTSGTTLQTGEQF

j_gene: TRBJ2-7
d_gene: -
v_gene: TRBV2
CDR3aa: ASRGTRSYEQY

j_gene: TRBJ2-1
d_gene: -
v_gene: TRBV29-1
CDR3aa: SVVLGGYYNEQF

j_gene: TRBJ2-7
d_gene: -
v_gene: TRBV7-9
CDR3aa: ASSRSDRTPSYEQY

j_gene: TRBJ2-1
d_gene: -
v_gene: TRBV7-3
CDR3aa: ASSLIEGNEQF

j_gene: TRBJ2-5
d_gene: -
v_gene: TRBV2
CDR3aa: ASSAQGPTAETQY

j_gene: TRBJ2-1
d_gene: -
v_gene: TRBV5-4
CDR3aa: ASSYPDSYNEQF

j_gene: TRBJ2-2
d_gene: TRBD1
v_gene: TRBV6-5
CDR3aa: ASSKGQGAYGELF

j_gene: TRBJ2-2
d_gene: -
v_gene: TRBV7-2
CDR3aa: ASSPDKATGELF

j_gene: TRBJ2-7
d_gene: -
v_gene: TRBV30
CDR3aa: AWSPRRGATYEQY

j_gene: TRBJ1-2
d_gene: -
v_gene: TRBV6-5
CDR3aa: ASSYSDSIYGYT

j_gene: TRBJ2-7
d_gene: -
v_gene: TRBV4-1
CDR3aa: ASSPLWATHVYEQY

j_gene: TRBJ1-5
d_gene: TRBD1
v_gene: TRBV6-4
CDR3aa: ASSEGTGFQPQH

j_gene: TRBJ2-1
d_gene: -
v_gene: TRBV27
CDR3aa: ASSLSTGEDEQF

j_gene: TRBJ1-4
d_gene: TRBD1
v_gene: TRBV9
CDR3aa: ASSAGQGTEKLF

j_gene: TRBJ1-4
d_gene: -
v_gene: TRBV10-3
CDR3aa: AIRKSGTNEKLF

j_gene: TRBJ1-5
d_gene: -
v_gene: TRBV2
CDR3aa: ASSETSQRNQPQH

j_gene: TRBJ2-5
d_gene: TRBD2
v_gene: TRBV11-3
CDR3aa: ASSLPSLAGIEETQY

j_gene: TRBJ1-2
d_gene: -
v_gene: TRBV7-9
CDR3aa: ATSGILTDGYT

j_gene: TRBJ1-1
d_gene: -
v_gene: TRBV9
CDR3aa: ASSAWDPGRTEAF

j_gene: TRBJ1-1
d_gene: TRBD1
v_gene: TRBV5-1
CDR3aa: ASMIDRASGTEAF

j_gene: TRBJ2-3
d_gene: TRBD2
v_gene: TRBV5-1
CDR3aa: ASRDFRAGGTDTQY

j_gene: TRBJ1-1
d_gene: TRBD1
v_gene: TRBV5-1
CDR3aa: ASSLGTGGTEAF

j_gene: TRBJ1-2
d_gene: -
v_gene: TRBV6-1
CDR3aa: ASSNSLGYT

j_gene: TRBJ2-5
d_gene: TRBD1
v_gene: TRBV5-1
CDR3aa: ASSLQGARETQY

j_gene: TRBJ1-3
d_gene: -
v_gene: TRBV5-1
CDR3aa: ASSLGSSGNTIY

j_gene: TRBJ2-6
d_gene: TRBD2
v_gene: TRBV10-3
CDR3aa: AISAWGGAGANVLT

j_gene: TRBJ2-1
d_gene: -
v_gene: TRBV7-3
CDR3aa: ASSLMGTVSNEQF

j_gene: TRBJ2-5
d_gene: -
v_gene: TRBV4-1
CDR3aa: ASSQVSGSETQY

j_gene: TRBJ2-1
d_gene: TRBD1
v_gene: TRBV28
CDR3aa: ASSLLTGENDNEQF

j_gene: TRBJ2-2
d_gene: -
v_gene: TRBV30
CDR3aa: AWSVPAAPGELF

j_gene: TRBJ1-1
d_gene: -
v_gene: TRBV7-2
CDR3aa: ASSLTRVVDTEAF

j_gene: TRBJ2-7
d_gene: TRBD2
v_gene: TRBV2
CDR3aa: ASSSLAGGYEQY

j_gene: TRBJ2-6
d_gene: TRBD2
v_gene: TRBV19
CDR3aa: ASRGKAGGDSGANVLT

j_gene: TRBJ2-3
d_gene: -
v_gene: TRBV6-4
CDR3aa: ASSAVGRTDTQY

j_gene: TRBJ1-2
d_gene: TRBD1
v_gene: TRBV2
CDR3aa: ASSTGEGYT

j_gene: TRBJ1-1
d_gene: -
v_gene: TRBV10-3
CDR3aa: AISELDSTEAF

j_gene: TRBJ2-2
d_gene: -
v_gene: TRBV19
CDR3aa: ASRNQGTGELF

j_gene: TRBJ2-7
d_gene: TRBD1
v_gene: TRBV29-1
CDR3aa: SAGRQGSYEQY